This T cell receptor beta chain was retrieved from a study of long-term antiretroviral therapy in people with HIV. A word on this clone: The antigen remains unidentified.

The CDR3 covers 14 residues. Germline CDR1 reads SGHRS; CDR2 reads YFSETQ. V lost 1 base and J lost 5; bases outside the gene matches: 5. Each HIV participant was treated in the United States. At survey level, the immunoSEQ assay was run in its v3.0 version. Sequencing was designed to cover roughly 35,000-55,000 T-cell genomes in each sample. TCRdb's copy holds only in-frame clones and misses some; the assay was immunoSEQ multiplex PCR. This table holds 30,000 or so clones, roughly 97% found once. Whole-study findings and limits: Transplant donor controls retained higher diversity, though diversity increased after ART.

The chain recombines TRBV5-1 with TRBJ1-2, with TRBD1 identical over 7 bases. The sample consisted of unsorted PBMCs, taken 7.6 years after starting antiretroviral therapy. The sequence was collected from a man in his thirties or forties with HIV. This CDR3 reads CASSLFGTEYGYTF. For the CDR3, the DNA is TGCGCCAGCAGCTTGTTCGGGACAGAATATGGCTACACCTTC.